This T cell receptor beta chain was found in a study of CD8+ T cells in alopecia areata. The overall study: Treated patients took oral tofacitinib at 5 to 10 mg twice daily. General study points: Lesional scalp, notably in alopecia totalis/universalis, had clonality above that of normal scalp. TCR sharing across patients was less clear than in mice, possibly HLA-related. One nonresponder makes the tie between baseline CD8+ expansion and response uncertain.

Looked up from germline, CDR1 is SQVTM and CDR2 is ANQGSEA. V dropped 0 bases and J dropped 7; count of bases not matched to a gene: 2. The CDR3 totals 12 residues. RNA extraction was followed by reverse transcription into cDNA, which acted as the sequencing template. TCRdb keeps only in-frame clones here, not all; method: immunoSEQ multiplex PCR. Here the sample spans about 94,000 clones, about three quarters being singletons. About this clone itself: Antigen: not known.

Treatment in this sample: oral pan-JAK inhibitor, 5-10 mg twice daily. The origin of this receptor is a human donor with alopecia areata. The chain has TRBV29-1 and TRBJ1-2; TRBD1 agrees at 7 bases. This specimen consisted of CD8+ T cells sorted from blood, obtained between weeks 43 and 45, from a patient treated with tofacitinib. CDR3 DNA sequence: TGCAGCGTTGAAGAGGAGGGGGCTGGCTACACCTTC. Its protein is CSVEEEGAGYTF.